These T cell receptor beta chains were read from a single sample in a study of CXCR3-negative and CXCR3-positive naive CD8 T cells. TCRdb re-called the 5' RACE reads and gives one entry per CDR3 protein, without DNA. This listing includes around 95,000 distinct CDR3 sequences. Sequencing input: naive CXCR3+ CD8+ T cells from blood. These receptors were obtained from a human donor in good health. Some clones in this sample may be carry-over from other donors' samples. The CDR3 runs from the conserved cysteine through the conserved F or W.

v_call: TRBV29-1; j_call: TRBJ2-2; cdr3_aa: CSVEGAGQGMAGELFF
v_call: TRBV6-6; j_call: TRBJ2-7; cdr3_aa: CASIQGTAAYEQYF
v_call: TRBV28; j_call: TRBJ1-4; cdr3_aa: CASSPLEGQGVEKLFF
v_call: TRBV29-1; j_call: TRBJ2-3; cdr3_aa: CSVDVGLAVATQYF
v_call: TRBV5-1; j_call: TRBJ2-1; cdr3_aa: CASSPGQGANEQFF
v_call: TRBV12-3/TRBV12-4; j_call: TRBJ1-4; cdr3_aa: CASRTDSYNEKLFF
v_call: TRBV29-1; j_call: TRBJ2-5; cdr3_aa: CSVEDIRQGGAQYF
v_call: TRBV6-6; j_call: TRBJ2-3; cdr3_aa: CASGGGADTQYF
v_call: TRBV7-2; j_call: TRBJ2-5; cdr3_aa: CASSRTGFLETQYF
v_call: TRBV3-1; j_call: TRBJ2-5; cdr3_aa: CASSQDSRSQETQYF
v_call: TRBV11-3; j_call: TRBJ1-1; cdr3_aa: CASTANAMTATEAFF
v_call: TRBV29-1; j_call: TRBJ2-7; cdr3_aa: CSAPGPNYEQYF
v_call: TRBV7-3; j_call: TRBJ2-2; cdr3_aa: CASSAVQGIGNTGELFF
v_call: TRBV10-3; j_call: TRBJ1-1; cdr3_aa: CAISPDRDGGPEAFF
v_call: TRBV5-6; j_call: TRBJ2-7; cdr3_aa: CASSLVGLAYEQYF
v_call: TRBV7-3; j_call: TRBJ2-3; cdr3_aa: CASSTRGGTDTQYF
v_call: TRBV7-2; j_call: TRBJ2-7; cdr3_aa: CASSLDEPAPYEQYF
v_call: TRBV29-1; j_call: TRBJ2-5; cdr3_aa: CSARDRGWETQYF
v_call: TRBV6-2/TRBV6-3; j_call: TRBJ2-3; cdr3_aa: CASEGTRQADTQYF
v_call: TRBV20-1; j_call: TRBJ2-7; cdr3_aa: CSARPLGENSYEQYF
v_call: TRBV5-5; j_call: TRBJ1-2; cdr3_aa: CASSLALGSYGYTF
v_call: TRBV29-1; j_call: TRBJ2-1; cdr3_aa: CSDTTSSIFSEQFF
v_call: TRBV12-3/TRBV12-4; j_call: TRBJ2-1; cdr3_aa: CASSLEGPLFYNEQFF
v_call: TRBV12-3/TRBV12-4; j_call: TRBJ2-5; cdr3_aa: CASSLNPGQGGQETQYF
v_call: TRBV12-3/TRBV12-4; j_call: TRBJ2-7; cdr3_aa: CASTGTGYEQYF
v_call: TRBV7-2; j_call: TRBJ2-7; cdr3_aa: CASRRSVRRAYEQYF
v_call: TRBV27; j_call: TRBJ2-3; cdr3_aa: CASSLDRPDTDTQYF
v_call: TRBV7-9; j_call: TRBJ2-2; cdr3_aa: CASSSSSTGELFF
v_call: TRBV5-5; j_call: TRBJ2-5; cdr3_aa: CASYRHLDSLEETQYF
v_call: TRBV11-2; j_call: TRBJ2-3; cdr3_aa: CASSFVVDTQYF
v_call: TRBV28; j_call: TRBJ2-7; cdr3_aa: CASSLPRGGDEQYF
v_call: TRBV12-3/TRBV12-4; j_call: TRBJ2-1; cdr3_aa: CASSFAGTSYNEQFF
v_call: TRBV4-3; j_call: TRBJ2-2; cdr3_aa: CASSLGGGTGELFF
v_call: TRBV29-1; j_call: TRBJ2-7; cdr3_aa: CSVTIVGPGYEQYF
v_call: TRBV12-3/TRBV12-4; j_call: TRBJ2-7; cdr3_aa: CASSLKTGQSYEQYF
v_call: TRBV6-4; j_call: TRBJ2-3; cdr3_aa: CASSYLVTDTQYF
v_call: TRBV6-6; j_call: TRBJ2-3; cdr3_aa: CASSLGPSGGPSTDTQYF
v_call: TRBV6-5; j_call: TRBJ2-7; cdr3_aa: CASSYSSARPALEQYF
v_call: TRBV19; j_call: TRBJ2-1; cdr3_aa: CASSPTGAYNEQFF
v_call: TRBV7-9; j_call: TRBJ2-7; cdr3_aa: CASSLAVFSGGAYGYEQYF
v_call: TRBV7-3; j_call: TRBJ2-1; cdr3_aa: CASSLAGGDNEQFF
v_call: TRBV5-1; j_call: TRBJ2-6; cdr3_aa: CASSLDGGSGANVLTF
v_call: TRBV20-1; j_call: TRBJ2-7; cdr3_aa: CSARPPGTGVYERYF
v_call: TRBV15; j_call: TRBJ2-5; cdr3_aa: CATSRDRTVQETQYF
v_call: TRBV6-2/TRBV6-3; j_call: TRBJ1-5; cdr3_aa: CASSYSSQGHSNQPQHF
v_call: TRBV29-1; j_call: TRBJ2-1; cdr3_aa: CSVEVGSSYNEQFF
v_call: TRBV21-1; j_call: TRBJ1-1; cdr3_aa: CASSNSEGGTEAFF
v_call: TRBV6-4; j_call: TRBJ1-5; cdr3_aa: CASSDSWTGVFTQPQHF
v_call: TRBV28; j_call: TRBJ1-5; cdr3_aa: CASSYENSNQPQHF
v_call: TRBV28; j_call: TRBJ2-2; cdr3_aa: CASSSQQGNTGELFF
v_call: TRBV29-1; j_call: TRBJ2-1; cdr3_aa: CSSITGDNEQFF
v_call: TRBV14; j_call: TRBJ2-2; cdr3_aa: CASSQWIETGKDTGELFF
v_call: TRBV5-6; j_call: TRBJ2-3; cdr3_aa: CASSLGYDTTDTQYF